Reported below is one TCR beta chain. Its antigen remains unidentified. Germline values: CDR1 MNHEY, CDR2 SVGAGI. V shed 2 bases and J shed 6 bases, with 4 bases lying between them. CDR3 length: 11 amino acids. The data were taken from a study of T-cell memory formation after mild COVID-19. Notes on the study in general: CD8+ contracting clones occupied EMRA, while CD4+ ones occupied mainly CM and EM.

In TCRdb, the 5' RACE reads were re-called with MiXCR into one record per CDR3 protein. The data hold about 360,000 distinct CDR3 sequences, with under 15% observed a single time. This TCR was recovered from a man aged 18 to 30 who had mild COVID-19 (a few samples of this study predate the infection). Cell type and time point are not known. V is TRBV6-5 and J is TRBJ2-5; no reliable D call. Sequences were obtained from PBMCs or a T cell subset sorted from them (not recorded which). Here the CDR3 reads CASSYHQTQYF. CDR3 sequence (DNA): TGTGCCAGCAGTTACCACCAGACCCAGTACTTC.